A selection of T cell receptor beta chains follows, all from one sample in a study of regulatory T cells in long-lasting Graves disease. TCRdb fed the multiplex PCR reads into MiXCR, producing one record per CDR3 protein. Of 550,000 to 700,000 distinct CDR3 sequences listed, roughly a sixth are singletons. This sample was shared with a second study, whose subject was T cells in Graves' hyperthyroidism and ophthalmopathy.

The sequencing here drew on peripheral blood mononuclear cells (PBMCs), taken at new diagnosis, from a patient treated with antithyroid drugs. The receptors originated from a man aged 18 to 30 with Graves disease. Each CDR3 is given with its conserved first and last residue. A D gene is named only where the DNA matches it firmly. Clone size appears in some rows only: once, few, many, or a class for an expanded clone.

-,TRBJ2-1,TRBV20-1,-,TGCAGTGCTCCTCGCGGCGAATCATACCCCTACAATGAGCAGTTCTTC,CSAPRGESYPYNEQFF
-,TRBJ1-6,TRBV27,many,TGTGCCAGCAGTTTATCGATGGTCAGGGTGGGATCACCCCTCCACTTT,CASSLSMVRVGSPLHF
TRBD2,TRBJ2-1,TRBV7-3,few,TGTGCCAGCAGCCCCCGGGAGGCTTCCGTTCGAGATGAGCAGTTCTTC,CASSPREASVRDEQFF
-,TRBJ1-2,TRBV7-2,-,TGTGCCAGCAGCTTAGGGGATCTCTTCGCGGGGACACCCAGTAACTATGGCTACACCTTC,CASSLGDLFAGTPSNYGYTF
TRBD1,TRBJ1-6,TRBV20-1,few,TGCAGTGCCGTCAGTCATTCAGGGGGTGATTCACCCCTCCACTTT,CSAVSHSGGDSPLHF
-,TRBJ2-7,TRBV6-1,few,TGTGCCAGCAGCCACGGAGTTTCGTACGAGCAGTACTTC,CASSHGVSYEQYF
-,TRBJ2-7,TRBV4-1,many,TGCGCCAGCAGCCAAGGCGTTGGCGAGCAGTACTTC,CASSQGVGEQYF
TRBD1,TRBJ2-1,TRBV7-3,many,TGTGCCAGCAGCTCCGGGACAGGGTACAATGAGCAGTTCTTC,CASSSGTGYNEQFF
-,TRBJ1-5,TRBV28,few,TGTGCCAGCATGCCTGGGAGCAATCAGCCCCAGCATTTT,CASMPGSNQPQHF
-,TRBJ2-3,TRBV5-1,few,TGCGCCAGCAGTCCGAACAACCCCACAGATACGCAGTATTTT,CASSPNNPTDTQYF
-,TRBJ1-4,TRBV29-1,-,TGCAGCGTTGGAGTTGGGACGGGAATTTCTGAAAAACTGTTTTTT,CSVGVGTGISEKLFF
-,TRBJ1-1,TRBV5-8,-,TGTGCCAGCGGCCCCAGGGATAAGGCTGAAGCTTTCTTT,CASGPRDKAEAFF
-,TRBJ2-3,TRBV29-1,-,TGCAGCGTTGCTAAGGTCGTTGGTACGCAGTATTTT,CSVAKVVGTQYF
TRBD2,TRBJ2-1,TRBV30,-,TGTGCCTGGAACCCCGGGACTACAAACAATGAGCAGTTCTTC,CAWNPGTTNNEQFF
TRBD1,TRBJ1-1,TRBV29-1,few,TGCAGCGGCAGGGACAGGGGGAACACTGAAGCTTTCTTT,CSGRDRGNTEAFF
TRBD2,TRBJ2-1,TRBV2,few,TGTGCCAGCTTCCTACCGGGACTAGCGGCGATGGGGCAGTTCTTC,CASFLPGLAAMGQFF
-,TRBJ2-1,TRBV7-9,-,TGTGCCAGCAGCACCGCCGGGACTTGGGCCACTAATGAGCAGTTCTTC,CASSTAGTWATNEQFF
TRBD2,TRBJ2-5,TRBV30,-,TGTGCCTGGAGTGTAGGAGCGGGGGGAGGGGAGACCCAGTACTTC,CAWSVGAGGGETQYF
-,TRBJ2-7,TRBV5-6,-,TGTGCCAGCAGCTTGGGTGCAGCTATCTACGAGCAGTACTTC,CASSLGAAIYEQYF
TRBD2,TRBJ2-3,TRBV10-3,few,TGTGCCACCGGGACTAGCGGGAGCCTTACCACAGATACGCAGTATTTT,CATGTSGSLTTDTQYF
-,TRBJ2-7,TRBV27,few,TGTGCCAGCAGTCCGTCACAGGGCTACGAGCAGTACTTC,CASSPSQGYEQYF
-,TRBJ2-5,TRBV20-1,many,TGCAGTGCTAGAGAGTGGATGAAAGAGACCCAGTACTTC,CSAREWMKETQYF
TRBD2,TRBJ2-3,TRBV28,many,TGTGCCAGCAGTTTGAGAGCGGGAACATTCACAGATACGCAGTATTTT,CASSLRAGTFTDTQYF
TRBD2,TRBJ2-5,TRBV11-2,many,TGTGCCAGCACAGTGACGGCGGGAGAGGGGGAGACCCAGTACTTC,CASTVTAGEGETQYF
TRBD2,TRBJ2-1,TRBV3-1,-,TGTGCCAGCAGCCATACTGGCGGGAGAGGTGTGAATGAGCAGTTCTTC,CASSHTGGRGVNEQFF
TRBD1,TRBJ2-7,TRBV6-5,many,TGTGCCAGCAGTTGGACAGGGGGGGCCTACGAGCAGTACTTC,CASSWTGGAYEQYF
TRBD1,TRBJ1-6,TRBV9,-,TGTGCCAGCAGCCCCCAGACAGGGGGCGGCTCACCCCTCCACTTT,CASSPQTGGGSPLHF
-,TRBJ1-1,TRBV7-3,-,TGTGCCAGCAGCCTTCTAGGGGCCGGGAGCACTGAAGCTTTCTTT,CASSLLGAGSTEAFF
-,TRBJ2-1,TRBV24-1,few,TGTGCCACCAGATTGGGGGGGGCGGGCAATGAGCAGTTCTTC,CATRLGGAGNEQFF
TRBD2,TRBJ2-7,TRBV30,many,TGTGCCTGGACCTATAGCGGGATATCGAAGGAGCAGTACTTC,CAWTYSGISKEQYF
-,TRBJ1-5,TRBV28,-,TGTGCCAGCAGTAAACGACAGACCCGGCGCAATCAGCCCCAGCATTTT,CASSKRQTRRNQPQHF
-,TRBJ1-2,TRBV5-1,-,TGCGCCAGCAGCCCTGACTTTTTCGAGATTAACTATGGCTACACCTTC,CASSPDFFEINYGYTF
TRBD1,TRBJ1-4,TRBV20-1,-,TGCAGTGCCACGACAGGGGGCGCGGAAAAACTGTTTTTT,CSATTGGAEKLFF
TRBD1,TRBJ2-1,TRBV3-1,few,TGTGCCAGCAGCCAAGAGTTGAGACAGGGTGGTTCGGATGAGCAGTTCTTC,CASSQELRQGGSDEQFF
TRBD1,TRBJ2-5,TRBV4-1,-,TGCGCCAGCAGCCAACTGCGGACAGGGGAGACCCAGTACTTC,CASSQLRTGETQYF
TRBD2,TRBJ2-1,TRBV30,many,TGTGCCGGAACGGGACTAGCGGGGTCGAATGAGCAGTTCTTC,CAGTGLAGSNEQFF
TRBD2,TRBJ2-7,TRBV5-1,many,TGCGCCAGCAGCTTGGAGCGGGGCCCCTACGAGCAGTACTTC,CASSLERGPYEQYF
-,TRBJ2-7,TRBV12-3/TRBV12-4,many,TGTGCCAGCAGTCAAATCAGGGGGGCCGAGCAGTACTTC,CASSQIRGAEQYF
-,TRBJ2-7,TRBV11-1,many,TGTGCCAGCAGCTTATGGCTGAACGAGCAGTACTTC,CASSLWLNEQYF
TRBD2,TRBJ2-5,TRBV10-3,many,TGTGCCATCAGTGATAAAGGGACTACAGAGACCCAGTACTTC,CAISDKGTTETQYF
TRBD2,TRBJ2-3,TRBV7-9,many,TGTGCCAGCAGCCCTCGAAACCCCCGACTAGCGGGAGTGGGAGTTACGCAGTATTTT,CASSPRNPRLAGVGVTQYF
TRBD2,TRBJ2-1,TRBV9,-,TGTGCCAGCAGCCGACTAGCGGGAGGGTCCTACAATGAGCAGTTCTTC,CASSRLAGGSYNEQFF